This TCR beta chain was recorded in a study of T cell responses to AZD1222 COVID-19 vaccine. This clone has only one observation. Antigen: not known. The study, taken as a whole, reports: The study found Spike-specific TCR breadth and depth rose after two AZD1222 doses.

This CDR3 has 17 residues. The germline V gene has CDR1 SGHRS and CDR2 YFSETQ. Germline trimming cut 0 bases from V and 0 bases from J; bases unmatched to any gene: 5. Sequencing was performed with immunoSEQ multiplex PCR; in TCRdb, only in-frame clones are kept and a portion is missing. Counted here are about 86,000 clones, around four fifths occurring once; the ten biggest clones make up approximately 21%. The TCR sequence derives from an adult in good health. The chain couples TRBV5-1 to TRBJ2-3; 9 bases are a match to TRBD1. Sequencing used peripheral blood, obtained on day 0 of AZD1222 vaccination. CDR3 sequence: CASSLEGQGLSTDTQYF. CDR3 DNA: TGCGCCAGCAGCTTGGAGGGACAGGGTTTAAGCACAGATACGCAGTATTTT.